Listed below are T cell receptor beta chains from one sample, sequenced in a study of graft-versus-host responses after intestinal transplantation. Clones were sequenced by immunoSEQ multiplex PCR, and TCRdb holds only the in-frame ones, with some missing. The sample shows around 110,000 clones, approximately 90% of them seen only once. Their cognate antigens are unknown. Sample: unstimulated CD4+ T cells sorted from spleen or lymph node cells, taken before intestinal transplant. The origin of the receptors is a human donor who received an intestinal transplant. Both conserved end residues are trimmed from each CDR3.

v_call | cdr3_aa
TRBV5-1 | ASSWAPRDSGYEQY
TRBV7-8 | ASSLGTLGDQPQH
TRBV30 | AWRGTVYDEKLF
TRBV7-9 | ASSKSWTAARDTEAF
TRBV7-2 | ASSHTGAGGYT
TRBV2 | ASRDSYQPQH
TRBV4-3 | ASSRGLPSYEQY
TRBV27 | ASSRARIAGGPGNEQF
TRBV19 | ASSIDLSTGGYEQY
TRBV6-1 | ASSEVGGWTEAF
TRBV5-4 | ASSLGGQSYGYT
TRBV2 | ASRTGTPDYGYT
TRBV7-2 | ASSLAGTGTGQPQH
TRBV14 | ASSSRRGGIYEQY
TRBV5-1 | ASSWGDRDNEQF
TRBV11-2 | ASSPSEGFGNTIY
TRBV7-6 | ASSLGARTGRWLYEQY
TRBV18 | ASSPLPGQDGYT
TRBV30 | AWSAGQGRNQPQH
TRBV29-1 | SVEVSLYEQY
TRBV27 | ASSPWTGVYEQY
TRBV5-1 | ASSLVPSGRAYRYNEQF
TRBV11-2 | ASSLVAGAYNSPLH
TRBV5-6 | ASSARGTGDYNEQF
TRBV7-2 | ASSFTSGGGLWRELF
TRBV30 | AWSVRRTEQPQH
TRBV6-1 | ASRKGGTGLYEQY
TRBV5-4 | ASSSKVGGTYEQY
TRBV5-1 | ASSIRDREGNGYT
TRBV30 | AWTQGAGANVLT
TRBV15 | ATSRDRQGWYTEAF
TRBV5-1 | ASSFGDSQETQY
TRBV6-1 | ASRPYGGSNEKLF
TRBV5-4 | ASSLAVRQETQY
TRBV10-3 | AISETGGDTEAF
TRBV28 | ASRIGQPYNEQF
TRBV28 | ASRPTGTSGRSSYNEQF
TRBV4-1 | ASSQGSGGEQF
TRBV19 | ASSIGDRMSYGYT
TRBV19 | ASSIPPNNEQF
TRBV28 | ASSSSRLAGSEQF
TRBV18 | ASSPGLAAYEQY
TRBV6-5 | ASSGRGSDGYT
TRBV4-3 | ASSQWGLGEAF